Listed here are 17 T cell receptor beta chains from one sample, sequenced in a study of blood T cell repertoires in COVID-19. Clones were sequenced by immunoSEQ multiplex PCR, and TCRdb holds only the in-frame ones, with some missing. The sample carries 270,000 or so clones, approximately 83% recorded once. Sequenced sample: peripheral blood. The receptor set was obtained from a human donor in a cohort sampled during active COVID-19.

The chain has TRBV7-9 and TRBJ2-1; 10 bases match TRBD2. CDR1 and CDR2 (germline): SEHNR, FQNEAQ (reference sequence). The CDR3 runs to 16 residues. Trimming cost V 2 bases and J 9 bases; bases outside gene matches: 10. CDR3 nucleotides: TGTGCCAGCAGCTTAATCGGCGCTAGCGGGAGAGGTGAGCAGTTCTTC. This codes for CASSLIGASGRGEQFF.

The chain combines TRBV5-1 with TRBJ1-2; D possibly corresponds to TRBD1 (5 bases). The CDR3 totals 14 residues. CDR1 and CDR2 from the germline V gene are SGHRS and YFSETQ. V dropped 0 bases and J dropped 7 bases, with 13 bases sitting between them. Here the CDR3 DNA reads TGCGCCAGCAGCTTGGCTTTAGGGCAGGGTGGCTACACCTTC. Translating gives CASSLALGQGGYTF. Full variable domain (rest looked up from reference TRBV5-1 and TRBJ1-2): KAGVTQTPRYLIKTRGQQVTLSCSPISGHRSVSWYQQTPGQGLQFLFEYFSETQRNKGNFPGRFSGRQFSNSRSEMNVSTLELGDSALYLCASSLALGQGGYTFGSGTRLTVV.

This clone turned up a few times. The V and J genes are TRBV7-8 and TRBJ2-1, with D possibly TRBD1 on 5 matching bases. V lost 3 bases and J 5 bases, leaving 8 bases between the germline ends. The CDR3 is made up of 13 amino acids. In germline, CDR1 is SGHVS, CDR2 FQNEAQ. The CDR3 DNA reads as TGTGCCAGCAGCTTTTTGACAGACAATGAGCAGTTCTTC. Protein sequence: CASSFLTDNEQFF.

This chain links TRBV5-5 with TRBJ2-2; 8 nucleotides line up with TRBD2. With 4 bases clipped from V and 8 bases from J, the junction kept 7 bases outside the gene matches. Germline CDR1 reads SGHKS; CDR2 reads YYEKEE (reference sequence). CDR3 length equals 14 residues. The CDR3 DNA sequence: TGTGCCAGCAGCACGGCGGGAGGTTGGGGGGAGCTGTTTTTT. It specifies CASSTAGGWGELFF.

A single count supports this clone. The V call is TRBV29-1, the J call TRBJ2-3; 11 bases are shared with TRBD1. V shed 3 bases and J 0 bases; nucleotides not matched to a gene: 8. The CDR3 has 17 amino acids. Germline assignment: CDR1 SQVTM and CDR2 ANQGSEA. CDR3 coding DNA: TGCAGCGTTGAGGCCCGGGGACAGGGGGATAGCACAGATACGCAGTATTTT. Its protein is CSVEARGQGDSTDTQYF.

CDR3 sequence reads: CASNPRTSGVNEQFF. The DNA of the CDR3 is TGTGCCAGCAATCCACGGACTAGCGGGGTCAATGAGCAGTTCTTC. The chain has TRBV7-2 and TRBJ2-1; 12 bases agree with TRBD2. Trimming removed 7 bases from V and 6 bases from J; junction bases left unmatched: 7. This CDR3 region has 15 residues. CDR1 and CDR2 (germline): SGHTA, FQGNSA.

The chain employs TRBV15 and TRBJ1-2; tentative D call: TRBD1 (5 bases). CDR1 LNHNV and CDR2 YYDKDF come from the germline V gene (reference sequence). The V end was cut by 0 bases, the J end by 8 bases, with 10 bases between. CDR3 length equals 13 residues. The CDR3 loop is CATSRDGAAGYTF. DNA for the CDR3: TGTGCCACCAGCAGAGATGGGGCCGCGGGCTACACCTTC.

This rearrangement joins TRBV18 to TRBJ2-5, with unresolved D. V was trimmed by 3 bases and J by 1 base, leaving 12 bases between them. This CDR3 is 15 amino acids long. Germline V gene sequence: CDR1 KGHSH, CDR2 LQKENI. This CDR3 is CASSPSLQSQETQYF. The CDR3 region has the DNA TGTGCCAGCTCACCGAGCCTACAGAGCCAAGAGACCCAGTACTTC.

The rearrangement links TRBV27 to TRBJ2-1; 12 bases align to TRBD2. Losses at the gene ends were 6 bases for V and 15 bases for J; bases not matched to a gene: 12. Germline V lookup: CDR1 MNHEY, CDR2 SMNVEV (reference sequence). The CDR3 contains 14 residues. CDR3 amino acids: CASSIGTSGSRLFF. The CDR3 region has the DNA TGTGCCAGCAGCATCGGGACTAGCGGGTCTAGGCTGTTCTTC.

The V and J genes are TRBV5-4 and TRBJ1-1; a possible D gene is TRBD1 (6 bases). V shed 3 bases and J shed 4 bases, with 16 bases lying between them. This CDR3 has 15 residues. CDR1 and CDR2 (germline): SGHNT, YYREEE (reference sequence). CDR3 nucleotide sequence: TGTGCCAGCAGCTGGACACAGGGTGGAAGCACTGAAGCTTTCTTT. As protein: CASSWTQGGSTEAFF.

The genes are TRBV5-4 and TRBJ1-2, with 12 positions matching TRBD1. The germline gives CDR1 SGHNT, CDR2 YYREEE (reference sequence). The junction had 12 bases not matched to a gene; V was cut back by 0 bases and J by 6 bases. CDR3 length: 18 residues. The CDR3 sequence is CASSLGGGTGGSRDGYTF. The CDR3 DNA reads TGTGCCAGCAGCTTGGGGGGCGGGACAGGGGGCTCTCGTGATGGCTACACCTTC.

The chain links TRBV14 to TRBJ1-4; 8 bases are shared with TRBD1. Losses at the gene ends were 0 bases for V and 7 bases for J; bases not matched to a gene: 7. CDR3 length: 16 amino acids. Per germline, CDR1 SGHDN and CDR2 FVKESK. CDR3 DNA sequence: TGTGCCAGCAGCCAAGATAAGGGGACAGGCACTGAAAAACTGTTTTTT. This gives the protein CASSQDKGTGTEKLFF.

The chain combines TRBV18 with TRBJ2-3; perhaps TRBD2 as D (5 bases). The ends were cut back, 8 bases at V and 1 base at J, with 10 bases in the middle. Germline assignment: CDR1 KGHSH and CDR2 LQKENI. The CDR3 has 13 residues. The chain's CDR3 is CASGRGGTDTQYF. For the CDR3, the DNA is TGTGCCAGCGGACGGGGTGGCACAGATACGCAGTATTTT.

This chain uses TRBV7-2 with TRBJ2-3; D possibly corresponds to TRBD2 (5 bases). V was shortened by 6 bases and J by 1 base, with 17 bases between the two germline ends. The CDR3 sequence is 16 residues long. Germline lookup yields CDR1 SGHTA and CDR2 FQGNSA. The CDR3 DNA sequence: TGTGCCAGCAGAGCGGACCGGGGTTGGGGCACAGATACGCAGTATTTT. It yields the protein CASRADRGWGTDTQYF. The full variable domain, with the rest looked up from reference TRBV7-2 and TRBJ2-3, is GAGVSQSPSNKVTEKGKDVELRCDPISGHTALYWYRQSLGQGLEFLIYFQGNSAPDKSGLPSDRFSAERTGGSVSTLTIQRTQQEDSAVYLCASRADRGWGTDTQYFGPGTRLTVL.

This chain connects TRBV7-8 to TRBJ1-5; D is uncertain. The CDR3 is 13 amino acids. V shed 3 bases and J shed 5 bases, with 8 bases lying between them. Germline V gene lookup returns CDR1 SGHVS and CDR2 FQNEAQ. CDR3 DNA: TGTGCCAGCAGCTTGAATACGGATCAGCCCCAGCATTTT. The encoded protein is CASSLNTDQPQHF.

The rearrangement links TRBV7-6 to TRBJ2-3; TRBD2 agrees at 15 bases. Trimming removed 5 bases from V and 4 bases from J; junction bases left unmatched: 1. The CDR3 sequence is 15 residues long. The V gene's germline CDR1 is SGHVS and CDR2 FNYEAQ. This chain's CDR3 is CASSRTSGRADTQYF. The CDR3 coding sequence is TGTGCCAGCAGCCGGACTAGCGGGAGGGCAGATACGCAGTATTTT.

The CDR3 loop reads CASSQGRTAYGYTF. In DNA, the CDR3 is TGTGCCAGCAGCCAGGGCCGGACAGCCTATGGCTACACCTTC. The J gene is TRBJ1-2, the V gene TRBV14; D is possibly TRBD1 (6 bases). Germline loops: CDR1 SGHDN, CDR2 FVKESK. The length of the CDR3 is 14 residues. V lost 3 bases and J lost 4, with 12 bases in between.